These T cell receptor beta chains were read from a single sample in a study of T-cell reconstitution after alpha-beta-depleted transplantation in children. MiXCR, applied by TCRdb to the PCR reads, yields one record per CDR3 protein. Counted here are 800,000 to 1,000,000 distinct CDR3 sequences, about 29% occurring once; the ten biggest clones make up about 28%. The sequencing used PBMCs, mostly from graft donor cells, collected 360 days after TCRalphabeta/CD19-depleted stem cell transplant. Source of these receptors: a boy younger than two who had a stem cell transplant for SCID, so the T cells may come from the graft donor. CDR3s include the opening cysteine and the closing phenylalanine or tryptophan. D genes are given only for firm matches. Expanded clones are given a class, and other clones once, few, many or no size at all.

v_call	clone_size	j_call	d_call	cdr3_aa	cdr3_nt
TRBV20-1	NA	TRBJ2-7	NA	CSALQRSSYEQYF	TGCAGTGCTTTACAAAGAAGCTCCTACGAGCAGTACTTC
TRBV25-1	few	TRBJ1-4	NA	CASSESRPGPEKLFF	TGTGCCAGCAGTGAAAGCCGGCCGGGGCCCGAAAAACTGTTTTTT
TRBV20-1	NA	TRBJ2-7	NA	CSARILEQYF	TGCAGTGCCAGGATCTTGGAGCAGTACTTC
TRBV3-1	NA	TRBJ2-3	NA	CASSPVGQAPDTQYF	TGTGCCAGCAGCCCAGTGGGGCAGGCGCCAGATACGCAGTATTTT
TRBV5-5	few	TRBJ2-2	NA	CASSLNGGQNTGELFF	TGTGCCAGCAGCTTGAACGGGGGCCAGAACACCGGGGAGCTGTTTTTT
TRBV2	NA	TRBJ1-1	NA	CASRNRFNTEAFF	TGTGCCAGCAGGAACAGATTCAACACTGAAGCTTTCTTT
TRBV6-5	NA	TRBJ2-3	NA	CASSYAGPGTQYF	TGTGCCAGCAGTTACGCTGGGCCAGGTACGCAGTATTTT
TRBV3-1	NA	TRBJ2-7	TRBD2	CASSQQRGPYEQYF	TGTGCCAGCAGCCAACAGCGGGGCCCGTACGAGCAGTACTTC
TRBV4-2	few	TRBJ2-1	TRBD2	CASSQEAGYNEQFF	TGTGCCAGCAGCCAAGAAGCGGGGTATAATGAGCAGTTCTTC
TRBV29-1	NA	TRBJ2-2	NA	CSGQRDTGELFF	TGCAGCGGACAGAGGGACACCGGGGAGCTGTTTTTT
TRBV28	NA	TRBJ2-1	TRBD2	CASSFSRLAGGNNEQFF	TGTGCCAGCAGTTTCTCCAGACTAGCGGGGGGGAACAATGAGCAGTTCTTC
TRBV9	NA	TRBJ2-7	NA	CASSVGPVGLSYEQYF	TGTGCCAGCAGCGTAGGCCCCGTAGGCCTAAGCTACGAGCAGTACTTC
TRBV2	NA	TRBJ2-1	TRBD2	CASSESSGNWFNEQFF	TGTGCCAGCAGTGAGTCTAGCGGCAATTGGTTCAATGAGCAGTTCTTC
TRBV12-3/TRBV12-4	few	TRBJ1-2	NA	CASSLDDRPNYGYTF	TGTGCCAGCAGTTTGGACGACCGACCTAACTATGGCTACACCTTC
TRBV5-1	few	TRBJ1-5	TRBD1	CASYPGQGLSNQPQHF	TGCGCCAGCTATCCGGGACAGGGGTTGAGCAATCAGCCCCAGCATTTT
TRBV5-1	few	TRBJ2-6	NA	CASSSTAQGTGANVLTF	TGCGCCAGCAGCTCTACCGCTCAGGGCACTGGGGCCAACGTCCTGACTTTC